A selection of T cell receptor beta chains follows, all from one sample in a study of OX40 agonist ivuxolimab in advanced cancers. TCRdb keeps only in-frame clones here, not all; method: immunoSEQ multiplex PCR. Of 90,000 to 100,000 clones in the sample, about nine tenths are singletons; the top ten hold over 0.65%. The source material was CD4+ or CD8+ T cells sorted from blood, sampled in a trial of the OX40 agonist ivuxolimab. The receptors originated from an adult with an advanced solid tumor such as melanoma, head and neck, liver or kidney cancer. Each CDR3 is given without its conserved first and last residue. The D gene is left open where the match is weak.

V gene	CDR3 length	D gene	J gene	CDR3 protein
TRBV6-5	13	NA	TRBJ1-3	ASSYASRLGNTIY
TRBV14	10	NA	TRBJ1-1	ASSQEIGEAF
TRBV2	12	TRBD1	TRBJ1-1	ASSDRTGATEAF
TRBV2	14	NA	TRBJ2-2	ASKVRGGVNTGELF
TRBV30	15	TRBD2	TRBJ2-1	AWSVLTSGKGYNEQF
TRBV19	12	TRBD1	TRBJ2-3	ASSRRTGTDTQY
TRBV6-1	11	NA	TRBJ1-5	AVQPVTGQPQH
TRBV7-3	12	NA	TRBJ2-3	ASSLQGSADTQY
TRBV5-1	14	TRBD1	TRBJ2-1	ASSLYPDRGYNEQF
TRBV6-1	13	NA	TRBJ1-2	ASSEATGEYYGYT
TRBV6-5	12	NA	TRBJ1-5	ASIEAYSNQPQH
TRBV10-3	11	NA	TRBJ1-2	ATGVGFDYGYT
TRBV7-7	10	NA	TRBJ2-5	ASSLRGETQY
TRBV19	13	TRBD2	TRBJ2-7	ASSISGRASYEQY
TRBV7-9	12	TRBD1	TRBJ1-4	ASSFRGGGEKLF
TRBV7-3	12	TRBD1	TRBJ2-2	ASRRQGDTGELF
TRBV28	13	NA	TRBJ2-2	ASSFIWGVAGELF
TRBV19	10	NA	TRBJ2-5	ASRRRGETQY
TRBV27	13	TRBD1	TRBJ1-1	ASSFWTGGNTEAF
TRBV6-1	11	NA	TRBJ1-1	ASSPRLDTEAF
TRBV19	13	NA	TRBJ2-6	ASRRLHSGANVLT
TRBV7-2	12	NA	TRBJ2-2	ASTQGPTRGELF